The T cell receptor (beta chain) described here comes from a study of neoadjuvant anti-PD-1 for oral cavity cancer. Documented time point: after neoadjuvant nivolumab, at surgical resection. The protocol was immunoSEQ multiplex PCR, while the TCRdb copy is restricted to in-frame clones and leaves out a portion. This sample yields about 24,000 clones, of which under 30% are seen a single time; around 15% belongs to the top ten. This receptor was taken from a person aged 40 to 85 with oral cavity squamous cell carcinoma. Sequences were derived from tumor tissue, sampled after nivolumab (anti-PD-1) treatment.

The CDR3 loop is CASSGGFSKETQYF. The CDR3 nucleotides read TGTGCCAGCAGTGGGGGTTTTTCCAAAGAGACCCAGTACTTC. V and J are TRBV2 and TRBJ2-5, with D hard to call. Germline V lookup: CDR1 SNHLY, CDR2 FYNNEI. The CDR3 length is 14 residues. Trimming pared 4 bases from V and 3 bases from J, leaving 12 bases between.